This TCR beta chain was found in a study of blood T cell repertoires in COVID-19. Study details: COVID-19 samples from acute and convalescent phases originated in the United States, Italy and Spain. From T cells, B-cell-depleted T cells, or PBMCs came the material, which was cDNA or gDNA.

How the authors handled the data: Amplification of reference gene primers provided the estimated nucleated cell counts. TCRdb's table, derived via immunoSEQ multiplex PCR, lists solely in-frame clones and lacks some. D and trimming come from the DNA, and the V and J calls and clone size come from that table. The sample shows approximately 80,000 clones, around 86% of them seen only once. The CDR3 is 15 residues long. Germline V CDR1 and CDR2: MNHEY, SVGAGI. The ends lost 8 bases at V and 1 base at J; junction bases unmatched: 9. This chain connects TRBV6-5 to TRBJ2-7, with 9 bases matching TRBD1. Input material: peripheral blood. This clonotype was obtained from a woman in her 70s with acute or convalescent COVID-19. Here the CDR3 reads CASLPPGQGSYEQYF. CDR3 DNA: TGTGCCAGCCTCCCTCCGGGACAGGGTTCCTACGAGCAGTACTTC.